The sequence of this T cell receptor beta chain was determined in a study of technical replicates of blood from four donors. This clone has only one observation. Only in-frame clones appear in the TCRdb table, and some are missing; sequencing was by immunoSEQ multiplex PCR. The sample gives 85,000 to 100,000 clones, nearly 97% of which show up once; over 0.25% is in the top ten. CDR1 and CDR2 from the germline V gene are MGHRA and YSYEKL. There are 16 residues in the CDR3. V was trimmed by 0 bases and J by 1 base, leaving 12 bases between them. V gene TRBV4-1 combines with J gene TRBJ1-1; D possibly corresponds to TRBD1 (5 bases). Sample: T cells isolated from PBMCs. This clonotype originated in a human donor in good health. CDR3 bases: TGCGCCAGCAGCCAAGATCGCTGGGGGGGGAACACTGAAGCTTTCTTT. Protein sequence: CASSQDRWGGNTEAFF.